This record covers a single TCR beta chain. In the original processing: Estimates of nucleated cell counts were drawn from the amplification of reference gene primers. Data came from immunoSEQ multiplex PCR; TCRdb stores just in-frame clones and leaves some out. D and trimming come from the DNA, and the V and J calls and clone size come from that table. The data hold 180,000 or so clones, with around nine tenths observed a single time. Germline V lookup: CDR1 LNHDA, CDR2 SQIVND (reference sequence). This CDR3 region has 16 residues. Unmatched junction bases numbered 8, after V lost 7 bases and J lost 4 bases. The data belong to a study of blood T cell repertoires in COVID-19. Across the study: The origin of the acute and convalescent COVID-19 samples was the United States, Italy and Spain. T cells, B-cell-depleted T cells, or PBMCs provided the cDNA or gDNA that served as material.

The chain combines TRBV19 with TRBJ2-2; TRBD1 aligns across 11 bases. This TCR derives from a man between 18 and 35 years old with active or convalescent COVID-19. The specimen sequenced was peripheral blood. The CDR3 DNA sequence: TGTGCCAGTATCCCACCCGGGACAGGGGGCACCGGGGAGCTGTTTTTT. It codes for CASIPPGTGGTGELFF.